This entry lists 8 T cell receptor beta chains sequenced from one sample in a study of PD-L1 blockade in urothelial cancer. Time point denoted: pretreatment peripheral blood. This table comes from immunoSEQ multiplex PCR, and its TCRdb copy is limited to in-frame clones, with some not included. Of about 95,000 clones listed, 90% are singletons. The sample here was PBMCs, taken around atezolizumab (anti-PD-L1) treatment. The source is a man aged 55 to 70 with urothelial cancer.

CDR3 in amino acids: CASGPVAGSTDTQYF. DNA for the CDR3: TGTGCCAGTGGCCCTGTGGCAGGGAGCACAGATACGCAGTATTTT. The chain has TRBV19 and TRBJ2-3, with D tentatively TRBD1 (5 bases). The germline V gene has CDR1 LNHDA and CDR2 SQIVND (reference sequence). The V and J ends lost 8 bases and 0 bases respectively, with 15 bases between them. CDR3 length: 15 amino acids.

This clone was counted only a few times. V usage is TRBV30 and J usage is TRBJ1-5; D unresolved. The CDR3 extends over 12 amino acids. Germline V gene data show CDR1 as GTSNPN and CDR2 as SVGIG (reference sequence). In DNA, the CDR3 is TGTGCTGTGAGGGAGGGAAATCAGCCCCAGCATTTT. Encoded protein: CAVREGNQPQHF.

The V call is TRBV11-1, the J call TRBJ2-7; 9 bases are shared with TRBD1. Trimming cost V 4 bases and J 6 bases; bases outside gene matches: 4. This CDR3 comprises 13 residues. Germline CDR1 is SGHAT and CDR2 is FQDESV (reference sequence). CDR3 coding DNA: TGTGCCAGCAGCTGGGACAGGGAGGCCGAGCAGTACTTC. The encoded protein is CASSWDREAEQYF.

CDR3: CASSSYSGEGYEQYF. CDR3 coding DNA: TGTGCCAGCAGCTCGTATAGCGGGGAGGGCTACGAGCAGTACTTC. This sequence joins TRBV7-2 and TRBJ2-7, with TRBD2 identical over 8 bases. The CDR3 extends over 15 amino acids. The V and J ends lost 4 bases and 3 bases, in that order; junction bases with no gene match: 8. The germline V gene encodes CDR1 SGHTA and CDR2 FQGNSA.

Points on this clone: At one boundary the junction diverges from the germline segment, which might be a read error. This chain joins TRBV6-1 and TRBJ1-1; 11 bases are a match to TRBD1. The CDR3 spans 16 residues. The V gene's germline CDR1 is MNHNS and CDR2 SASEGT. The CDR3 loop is CASSANRDRGKTGAFF. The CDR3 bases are TGTGCCAGCAGTGCAAACCGGGACAGGGGGAAGACTGGAGCTTTCTTT.

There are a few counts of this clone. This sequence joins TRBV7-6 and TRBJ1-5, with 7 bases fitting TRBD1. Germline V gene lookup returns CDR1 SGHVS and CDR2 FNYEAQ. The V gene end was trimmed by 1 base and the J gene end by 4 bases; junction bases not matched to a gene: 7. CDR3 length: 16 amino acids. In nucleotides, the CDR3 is TGTGCCAGCAGCTTAGAGCCGGGGACAGTTAATCAGCCCCAGCATTTT. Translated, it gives CASSLEPGTVNQPQHF.

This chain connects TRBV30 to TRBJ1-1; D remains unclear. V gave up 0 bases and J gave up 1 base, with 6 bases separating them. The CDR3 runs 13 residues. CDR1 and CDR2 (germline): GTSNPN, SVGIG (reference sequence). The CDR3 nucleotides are TGTGCCTGGAGTGTACGAGCGAACACTGAAGCTTTCTTT. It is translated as CAWSVRANTEAFF.

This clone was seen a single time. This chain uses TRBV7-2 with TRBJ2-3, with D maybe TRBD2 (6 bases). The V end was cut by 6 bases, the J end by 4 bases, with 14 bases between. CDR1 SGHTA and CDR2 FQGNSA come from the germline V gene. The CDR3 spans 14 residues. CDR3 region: CASRPDWGADTQYF. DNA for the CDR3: TGTGCCAGCAGACCGGACTGGGGGGCAGATACGCAGTATTTT.